The clone carrying this TCR beta chain showed up just once. This sample stems from a study of identifying expanded T cells in peripheral blood. The CDR3 sequence is 15 residues long. Germline CDR1 reads SGHNT; CDR2 reads YENEEA. J gave up 7 bases and V 5 bases, and 9 bases lay outside the gene matches. Here immunoSEQ multiplex PCR was the method, and the copy in TCRdb shows in-frame clones only, minus some. The sample shows about 76,000 clones, about four fifths of them seen only once. Sequenced input: blood. The rearrangement joins TRBV11-3 to TRBJ2-1, with TRBD1 matching over 9 bases. The TCR comes from a person aged 18-69 years in good health. The CDR3 sequence: CASSLGTGLQNEQFF. The DNA of the CDR3 is TGTGCCAGCAGCCTCGGGACAGGGCTTCAGAATGAGCAGTTCTTC.